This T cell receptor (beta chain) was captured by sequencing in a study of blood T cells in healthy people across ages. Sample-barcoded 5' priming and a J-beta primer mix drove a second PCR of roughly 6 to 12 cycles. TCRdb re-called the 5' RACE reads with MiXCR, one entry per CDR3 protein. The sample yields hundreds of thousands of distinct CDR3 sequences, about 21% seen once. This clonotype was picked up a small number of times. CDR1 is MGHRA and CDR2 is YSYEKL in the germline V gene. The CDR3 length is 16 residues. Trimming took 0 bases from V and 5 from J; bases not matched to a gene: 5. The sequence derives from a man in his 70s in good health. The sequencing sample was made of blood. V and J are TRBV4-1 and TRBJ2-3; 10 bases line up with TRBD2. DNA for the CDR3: TGCGCCAGCAGCCAAGATCTAGCGGGAGCCGTAGATACGCAGTATTTT. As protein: CASSQDLAGAVDTQYF.